This TCR beta chain was recovered during a study of CD8+CD57+ T cells in acquired aplastic anemia. The patients chosen for sequencing had shown expansion of CD8+CD57+ cells (detected by flow cytometry). With no exception, the patients had severe acquired aplastic anemia. The CDR3 contains 15 residues. The V gene end was trimmed by 4 bases and the J gene end by 7 bases; junction bases not matched to a gene: 7. Germline V gene data show CDR1 as SNHLY and CDR2 as FYNNEI. This clonotype was recorded at least ten times. The template used for profiling TCR beta VDJ and CDR3 was genomic DNA. MiXCR was run by TCRdb on the reads, yielding one entry per CDR3 protein. This sample has hundreds of thousands of distinct CDR3 sequences, with roughly a third found just once.

The source of this sequence is a human donor with aplastic anemia. Sequenced input: sorted CD4+, CD8+, or CD8+CD57+ T cells (not recorded which) from PBMCs. The chain recombines TRBV2 with TRBJ1-6; 7 bases map to TRBD1. CDR3 residues: CASSARDSQNSPLHF. In nucleotides, the CDR3 is TGTGCCAGCAGTGCCCGGGACAGCCAGAATTCACCCCTCCACTTT. Full variable domain (rest looked up from reference TRBV2 and TRBJ1-6): EPEVTQTPSHQVTQMGQEVILRCVPISNHLYFYWYRQILGQKVEFLVSFYNNEISEKSEIFDDQFSVERPDGSNFTLKIRSTKLEDSAMYFCASSARDSQNSPLHFGNGTRLTVT.